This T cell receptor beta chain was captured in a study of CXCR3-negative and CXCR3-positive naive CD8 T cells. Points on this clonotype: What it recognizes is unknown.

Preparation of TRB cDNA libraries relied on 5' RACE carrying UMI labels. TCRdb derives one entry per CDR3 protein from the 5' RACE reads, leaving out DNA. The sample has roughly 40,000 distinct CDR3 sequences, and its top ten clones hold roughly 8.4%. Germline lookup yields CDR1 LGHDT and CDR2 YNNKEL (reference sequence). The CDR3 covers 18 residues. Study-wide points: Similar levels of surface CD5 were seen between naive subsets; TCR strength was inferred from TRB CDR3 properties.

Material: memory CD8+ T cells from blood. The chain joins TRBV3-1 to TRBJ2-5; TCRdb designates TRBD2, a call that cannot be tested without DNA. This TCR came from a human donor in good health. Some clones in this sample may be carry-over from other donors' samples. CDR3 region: CASSQVSIQRGWKETQYF.